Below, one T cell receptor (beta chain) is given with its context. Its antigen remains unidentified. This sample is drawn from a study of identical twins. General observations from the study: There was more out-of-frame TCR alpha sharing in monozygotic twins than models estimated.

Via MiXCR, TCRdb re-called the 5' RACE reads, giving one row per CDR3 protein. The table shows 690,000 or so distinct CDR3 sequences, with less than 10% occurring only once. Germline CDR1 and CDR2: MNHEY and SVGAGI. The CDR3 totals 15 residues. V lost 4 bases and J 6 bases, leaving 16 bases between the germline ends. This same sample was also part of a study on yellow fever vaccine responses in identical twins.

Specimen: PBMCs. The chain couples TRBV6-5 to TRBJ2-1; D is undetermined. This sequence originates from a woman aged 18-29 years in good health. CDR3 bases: TGTGCCAGCAGTTCCGGACCCACGTCCGGCAATGAGCAGTTCTTC. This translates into CASSSGPTSGNEQFF.